The 14 T cell receptor beta chains below all came from one sample that was sequenced in a study of blood T cell repertoires in COVID-19. Data came from immunoSEQ multiplex PCR; TCRdb stores just in-frame clones and leaves some out. The table has 150,000 to 200,000 clones, 88% seen once. The sequenced sample consisted of peripheral blood. Receptors were obtained from a man between 60 and 75 years old with acute or convalescent COVID-19.

The rearrangement uses TRBV29-1 and TRBJ1-1; maybe TRBD1 (5 bases). This CDR3 region has 12 residues. The ends were cut back, 4 bases at V and 4 bases at J, with 10 bases in the middle. Germline lookup yields CDR1 SQVTM and CDR2 ANQGSEA. This CDR3 is CSVVRGSTEAFF. CDR3 in DNA: TGCAGCGTTGTTAGGGGTTCCACTGAAGCTTTCTTT. The full variable domain, in which reference TRBV29-1 and TRBJ1-1 provide the parts outside the CDR3, is SAVISQKPSRDICQRGTSLTIQCQVDSQVTMMFWYRQQPGQSLTLIATANQGSEATYESGFVIDKFPISRPNLTFSTLTVSNMSPEDSSIYLCSVVRGSTEAFFGQGTRLTVV.

V gene TRBV10-3 combines with J gene TRBJ1-4; D might be TRBD1 (5 bases). There are 14 residues in the CDR3. CDR1 is ENHRY, CDR2 SYGVKD, per germline. Trimming left V 2 bases short and J 3 bases short, with 7 bases between. This CDR3 is CAISEGRANEKLFF. The CDR3 bases are TGTGCCATCAGTGAGGGCAGGGCTAATGAAAAACTGTTTTTT.

The CDR3 is CASSLAGTGNTIYF. In DNA form, the CDR3 reads TGTGCCAGCAGTCTGGCAGGGACTGGAAACACCATATATTTT. The chain recombines TRBV6-5 with TRBJ1-3; perhaps TRBD1 as D (5 bases). Germline loops: CDR1 MNHEY, CDR2 SVGAGI. V gave up 5 bases and J gave up 2 bases, with 10 bases separating them. CDR3 length equals 14 residues.

J is TRBJ2-1 and V is TRBV5-1; 9 nucleotides align to TRBD2. With V trimmed by 0 bases and J by 1 base, 2 bases remained unmatched. Germline loops: CDR1 SGHRS, CDR2 YFSETQ. The CDR3 has 16 residues. The CDR3 region is CASSLAGLASYNEQFF. The CDR3 coding sequence is TGCGCCAGCAGCTTGGCGGGACTAGCTTCCTACAATGAGCAGTTCTTC.

The chain couples TRBV7-2 to TRBJ1-5; 7 bases are a match to TRBD1. CDR1 is SGHTA and CDR2 is FQGNSA in the germline V gene. This CDR3 is 15 amino acids long. V shed 5 bases and J 0 bases; nucleotides not matched to a gene: 4. The DNA of the CDR3 is TGTGCCAGCAGCACCCAGGGGGGTAGCAATCAGCCCCAGCATTTT. Encoded protein: CASSTQGGSNQPQHF.

The rearrangement joins TRBV24-1 to TRBJ1-1; TRBD1 matches 7 bases. This CDR3 has 14 amino acids. J was trimmed by 11 bases and V by 2 bases; bases with no gene match: 10. Germline V CDR1 and CDR2: KGHDR, SFDVKD. CDR3 region: CATSDSITGERAFF. The CDR3 DNA reads as TGTGCCACCAGTGATTCCATAACAGGGGAGAGGGCTTTCTTT.

This clone was detected only once. The chain is built from TRBV18 and TRBJ2-1; 9 bases match TRBD1. Losses at the gene ends were 0 bases for V and 2 bases for J; bases not matched to a gene: 2. The CDR3 length is 16 residues. CDR1 is KGHSH, CDR2 LQKENI, per germline. CDR3 sequence (DNA): TGTGCCAGCTCACCACCGGACAGGGGAACCTACAATGAGCAGTTCTTC. Translated: CASSPPDRGTYNEQFF.

The chain links TRBV19 to TRBJ1-2, with no clear D. CDR1 is LNHDA, CDR2 SQIVND, per germline (reference sequence). The CDR3 contains 13 residues. V gave up 5 bases and J gave up 8 bases, with 15 bases separating them. This chain's CDR3 is CASSEVLNRGYTF. Here the CDR3 DNA reads TGTGCCAGTAGTGAGGTTTTAAATCGGGGCTACACCTTC. Variable domain in full (rest from reference TRBV19 and TRBJ1-2): DGGITQSPKYLFRKEGQNVTLSCEQNLNHDAMYWYRQDPGQGLRLIYYSQIVNDFQKGDIAEGYSVSREKKESFPLTVTSAQKNPTAFYLCASSEVLNRGYTFGSGTRLTVV.

The chain links TRBV19 to TRBJ2-1; D is undetermined. Looked up from germline, CDR1 is LNHDA and CDR2 is SQIVND (reference sequence). There are 15 residues in the CDR3. Trimming removed 2 bases at V and 0 bases at J, with 8 bases between. The CDR3 protein is CASSILPSSYNEQFF. CDR3 coding DNA: TGTGCCAGTAGTATATTACCGAGCTCCTACAATGAGCAGTTCTTC.

The chain carries TRBV5-1 and TRBJ2-1; 8 bases are shared with TRBD1. J lost 8 bases, V lost 4 bases, and 8 bases had no gene match. The germline CDR1 and CDR2 sequences are SGHRS and YFSETQ. The CDR3 length is 14 residues. DNA for the CDR3: TGCGCCAGCAGCCTAGGACAGGGTGGGCATGAGCAGTTCTTC. Its protein is CASSLGQGGHEQFF. Full variable domain (missing parts from reference TRBV5-1 and TRBJ2-1): KAGVTQTPRYLIKTRGQQVTLSCSPISGHRSVSWYQQTPGQGLQFLFEYFSETQRNKGNFPGRFSGRQFSNSRSEMNVSTLELGDSALYLCASSLGQGGHEQFFGPGTRLTVL.

The V gene is TRBV5-1, the J gene TRBJ1-2; TRBD1 agrees at 8 bases. Germline V gene data show CDR1 as SGHRS and CDR2 as YFSETQ. This CDR3 has 14 residues. After removal of 4 bases from V and 2 bases from J, the junction contained 4 bases not matched to a gene. The CDR3 DNA reads as TGCGCCAGCAGCATCGGACAGGGCAACTATGGCTACACCTTC. Translated: CASSIGQGNYGYTF.

This clone was detected ten times or more. This chain connects TRBV10-2 to TRBJ1-1; 7 bases fit TRBD1. Germline assignment: CDR1 WSHSY and CDR2 SAAADI. This CDR3 comprises 14 residues. V trimming: 2 bases; J trimming: 4 bases; junction bases outside the gene matches: 4. CDR3 in amino acids: CASSETGDSTEAFF. In DNA, the CDR3 is TGCGCCAGCAGTGAGACAGGGGACTCCACTGAAGCTTTCTTT.

V usage is TRBV6-5 and J usage is TRBJ1-2; D remains ambiguous. The ends were cut back, 5 bases at V and 2 bases at J, with 9 bases in the middle. This CDR3 comprises 13 residues. In germline, CDR1 is MNHEY, CDR2 SVGAGI. The CDR3 coding sequence is TGTGCCAGCAGTAAACCTGAGAACTATGGCTACACCTTC. Translated: CASSKPENYGYTF.

V and J are TRBV6-2 or TRBV6-3 and TRBJ2-1; 8 positions match TRBD2. CDR1 is MNHEY and CDR2 is SVGEGT in the germline V gene. After removal of 2 bases from V and 8 bases from J, the junction contained 8 bases not matched to a gene. CDR3 length equals 15 residues. CDR3 residues: CASSYPGGSGDEQFF. The DNA of the CDR3 is TGTGCCAGCAGTTACCCGGGAGGGTCCGGGGATGAGCAGTTCTTC.